Below are 30 T cell receptor beta chains sequenced from a single sample in a study of early T cells in non-severe SARS-CoV-2 infection. TCRdb processed the 5' RACE reads anew with MiXCR; each CDR3 protein has one entry. The sample carries roughly 54,000 distinct CDR3 sequences, roughly 5.5% recorded once. Sequencing was carried out using whole blood. These receptors were taken from an adult who was a healthcare worker with PCR-confirmed SARS-CoV-2 infection or an uninfected control (not recorded which).

Many counts were recorded for this clonotype. The chain is built from TRBV7-2 and TRBJ1-5; 10 nucleotides align to TRBD1. Germline trimming cut 5 bases from V and 7 bases from J; bases unmatched to any gene: 11. The germline gives CDR1 SGHTA, CDR2 FQGNSA. The length of the CDR3 is 16 residues. The CDR3 coding sequence is TGTGCCAGCAGCAGGTCCGGGACAGGGGACAAACAGCCCCAGCATTTT. Its translation is CASSRSGTGDKQPQHF.

The gene calls are TRBV19 and TRBJ1-2; no definite D call. Germline values: CDR1 LNHDA, CDR2 SQIVND (reference sequence). CDR3 length: 15 residues. The V end was cut by 7 bases, the J end by 3 bases, with 18 bases between. For the CDR3, the DNA is TGTGCCAGTATACGGCAAGGTGCGGACGACTATGGCTACACCTTC. Translated: CASIRQGADDYGYTF.

V is TRBV12-3 or TRBV12-4 and J is TRBJ2-6; TRBD2 matches at 11 bases. V shed 2 bases and J 2 bases; nucleotides not matched to a gene: 2. The CDR3 loop spans 17 amino acids. The CDR3 reads CASSLLAGGPGANVLTF. The CDR3 coding sequence is TGTGCCAGCAGTTTATTAGCGGGGGGGCCTGGGGCCAACGTCCTGACTTTC.

Details on this clonotype: A read error may explain this, as a much larger clone is one base away. This sequence joins TRBV13 and TRBJ2-6, with D possibly matching TRBD2 (5 bases). V was shortened by 0 bases and J by 8 bases, with 11 bases between the two germline ends. The CDR3 covers 15 residues. Per the germline V gene, CDR1 is PRHDT and CDR2 is FYEKMQ (reference sequence). This chain's CDR3 is CASSLGRAGTNVLTF. The CDR3 DNA is TGTGCCAGCAGCTTAGGGAGGGCCGGGACCAACGTCCTGACTTTC.

The sample holds a few counts of this clonotype. This chain links TRBV4-1 with TRBJ2-7, with D perhaps matching TRBD2 (5 bases). The CDR3 length is 16 residues. In germline, CDR1 is MGHRA, CDR2 YSYEKL. V dropped 4 bases and J dropped 7 bases, with 23 bases sitting between them. The CDR3 spells CASSLTHRPGVMEQYF. CDR3 sequence (DNA): TGCGCCAGCAGCCTGACACATCGGCCCGGGGTGATGGAGCAGTACTTC.

This clonotype was seen at least ten times. This chain links TRBV6-5 with TRBJ1-1; tentatively, D is TRBD1 (5 bases). The V end lost 10 bases, the J end lost 0 bases, and 15 bases lay between the germline ends. The CDR3 spans 14 residues. The germline gives CDR1 MNHEY, CDR2 SVGAGI. CDR3 in amino acids: CATLQGYMNTEAFF. In DNA, the CDR3 is TGTGCCACCCTCCAGGGTTACATGAACACTGAAGCTTTCTTT.

This clonotype was detected ten times or more. The CDR3 loop reads CASSYSTRHYGYTF. The DNA of the CDR3 is TGTGCCAGCAGTTACTCTACACGGCACTATGGCTACACCTTC. The chain couples TRBV6-5 to TRBJ1-2; D unresolved. The CDR3 has 14 residues. Germline V gives CDR1 MNHEY, CDR2 SVGAGI. The germline V and J ends were trimmed by 0 bases and 3 bases, with 8 bases remaining between them.

This clonotype was counted only a few times. This chain links TRBV3-1 with TRBJ1-4, with D perhaps TRBD1 (5 bases). V was clipped by 4 bases and J by 6 bases, with 9 bases between them. CDR3 length: 13 amino acids. CDR1 LGHDT and CDR2 YNNKEL come from the germline V gene (reference sequence). The CDR3 DNA reads TGTGCCAGCAGCCCTGGGGCGTATGAAAAACTGTTTTTT. Amino acid sequence: CASSPGAYEKLFF.

The rearrangement uses TRBV10-3 and TRBJ2-1, with 8 positions matching TRBD2. Germline V gene lookup returns CDR1 ENHRY and CDR2 SYGVKD. The CDR3 is 12 amino acids. J was trimmed by 8 bases and V by 11 bases; bases with no gene match: 8. The CDR3 DNA reads TGTGCCGTACTAGCGGAGGGGTATGAGCAGTTCTTC. Translating it yields CAVLAEGYEQFF.

This clonotype was observed many times. The chain joins TRBV29-1 to TRBJ1-1, with 9 nucleotides matching TRBD1. Germline assignment: CDR1 SQVTM and CDR2 ANQGSEA. After removal of 7 bases from V and 3 bases from J, the junction contained 6 bases not matched to a gene. The CDR3 length is 13 residues. CDR3 residues: CSGGDRVYTEAFF. The CDR3 DNA reads as TGCAGCGGGGGGGACAGGGTTTACACTGAAGCTTTCTTT.

This clonotype has ten or more counts. The V and J genes are TRBV6-5 and TRBJ2-7; 8 bases are shared with TRBD1. The J segment lost 7 bases and the V segment lost 4 bases, leaving 15 bases of the junction unmatched. Germline V gene sequence: CDR1 MNHEY, CDR2 SVGAGI. This CDR3 contains 16 residues. As DNA, the CDR3 is TGTGCCAGCAGTTTCCGCAACGTTCAGGGGGCGGGGGAGCAGTACTTC. This encodes CASSFRNVQGAGEQYF.

This clonotype appeared many times. The rearrangement joins TRBV5-1 to TRBJ1-1; D gene uncertain. CDR1 is SGHRS and CDR2 is YFSETQ in the germline V gene. CDR3 length equals 14 residues. V dropped 4 bases and J dropped 0 bases, with 10 bases sitting between them. CDR3 loop: CASSLTQVNTEAFF. Written as DNA, the CDR3 is TGCGCCAGCAGCCTTACCCAGGTGAACACTGAAGCTTTCTTT.

This clonotype was counted ten times or more. V gene TRBV12-3 or TRBV12-4 combines with J gene TRBJ1-1; 7 bases fit TRBD1. The CDR3 loop spans 15 amino acids. V shed 7 bases and J 5 bases; nucleotides not matched to a gene: 13. Here the CDR3 DNA reads TGTGCCAGCACCATAACAGGGGCGGGTCGTACTGAAGCTTTCTTT. It translates to CASTITGAGRTEAFF.

This clonotype showed up many times. The V call is TRBV9, the J call TRBJ2-1; D is uncertain. V was cut by 3 bases and J by 4 bases, with 11 bases left in between. Looked up from germline, CDR1 is SGDLS and CDR2 is YYNGEE. This CDR3 has 14 amino acids. Here the CDR3 DNA reads TGTGCCAGCAGCGGTTCTTCACGATACAATGAGCAGTTCTTC. Translation gives CASSGSSRYNEQFF.

This clonotype was seen more than once but under ten times. V is TRBV29-1 and J is TRBJ2-5; D is unresolved. V was cut by 7 bases and J by 4 bases, with 13 bases left in between. This CDR3 is built from 12 residues. The germline CDR1 and CDR2 sequences are SQVTM and ANQGSEA. The CDR3 nucleotides are TGCAGCGCATCTCGGATTGGAGAGACCCAGTACTTC. It codes for CSASRIGETQYF.

On this clonotype itself: This may be a read error, as it is one base from a much larger clone. The chain joins TRBV11-1 to TRBJ2-7; no clear D gene. This CDR3 is 12 amino acids long. The germline gives CDR1 SGHAT, CDR2 FQDESV (reference sequence). Here the CDR3 reads CANSSVGYEQYF. DNA of the CDR3: TGTGCCAACAGCTCCGTCGGGTACGAGCAGTACTTC.

This clonotype was detected many times. This sequence joins TRBV11-2 and TRBJ1-1, with TRBD1 matching 7 bases. The CDR3 length is 14 residues. CDR1 is SGHAT, CDR2 FQNNGV, per germline. With V trimmed by 1 base and J by 1 base, 0 bases remained unmatched. In DNA, the CDR3 is TGTGCCAGCAGCTTAGGACAGGGGAACACTGAAGCTTTCTTT. Translation gives CASSLGQGNTEAFF.

Ten or more counts support this clonotype. The chain has TRBV12-3 or TRBV12-4 and TRBJ2-5, with TRBD2 as a possible D gene (7 bases). Trimming removed 6 bases from V and 0 bases from J, with 20 bases in between. This CDR3 spans 17 amino acids. The CDR3 here is CASRLARGSVYQETQYF. The DNA of the CDR3 is TGTGCCAGCAGACTAGCGAGGGGGAGCGTGTACCAAGAGACCCAGTACTTC.

This clonotype was seen repeatedly, ten times or more. The chain combines TRBV6-5 with TRBJ2-7, with TRBD1 matching 7 bases. This CDR3 is 13 amino acids long. Trimming at V came to 8 bases and at J to 0 bases, leaving 4 bases not matched to a gene. CDR1 and CDR2 from the germline V gene are MNHEY and SVGAGI. The CDR3 sequence is CASQDRSSYEQYF. The CDR3, as DNA: TGTGCCAGCCAGGACAGGAGCTCCTACGAGCAGTACTTC.

This clonotype showed up many times. The chain links TRBV18 to TRBJ2-2; no reliable D call. V shed 5 bases and J shed 1 base, with 2 bases lying between them. CDR3 size: 12 residues. CDR1 is KGHSH and CDR2 is LQKENI in the germline V gene. The CDR3 nucleotides read TGTGCCAGCTCAGAGAACACCGGGGAGCTGTTTTTT. Its translation is CASSENTGELFF.

This clonotype was seen more than once but under ten times. The chain combines TRBV5-1 with TRBJ1-6; D gene ambiguous. Trimming pared 1 base from V and 0 bases from J, leaving 5 bases between. The CDR3 covers 15 residues. Looked up from germline, CDR1 is SGHRS and CDR2 is YFSETQ. The CDR3 loop is CASSLRSSYNSPLHF. The CDR3 DNA follows: TGCGCCAGCAGCTTGCGCAGCTCCTATAATTCACCCCTCCACTTT.

This clonotype showed up many times. This chain uses TRBV11-1 with TRBJ2-1; D gene uncertain. CDR1 is SGHAT and CDR2 is FQDESV in the germline V gene (reference sequence). Trimming removed 0 bases from V and 4 bases from J, with 7 bases in between. CDR3 length equals 14 residues. CDR3 residues: CASSLARSYNEQFF. The CDR3 DNA reads as TGTGCCAGCAGCTTAGCGCGGAGTTACAATGAGCAGTTCTTC.

This clonotype was observed a handful of times. The chain couples TRBV19 to TRBJ1-6; D call uncertain. The CDR3 is 15 residues long. Germline V CDR1 and CDR2: LNHDA, SQIVND (reference sequence). The V end was cut by 2 bases, the J end by 5 bases, with 10 bases between. The CDR3 DNA reads as TGTGCCAGTAGTATACCGAGTACCAATAATTCACCCCTCCACTTT. Its protein is CASSIPSTNNSPLHF.

This clonotype was seen many times. The J gene is TRBJ1-5, the V gene TRBV12-3 or TRBV12-4; TRBD1 is a possible D gene (5 bases). Trimming removed 5 bases at V and 3 bases at J, with 14 bases between. The CDR3 has 15 residues. In nucleotides, the CDR3 is TGTGCCAGCAGTCGACAGTCTTATAACAATCAGCCCCAGCATTTT. Protein product: CASSRQSYNNQPQHF.

This clonotype was seen many times. V usage is TRBV7-3 and J usage is TRBJ1-2; tentatively, D is TRBD1 (5 bases). The germline V gene has CDR1 SGHTA and CDR2 FQGTGA. The CDR3 is 13 amino acids. Trimming pared 5 bases from V and 4 bases from J, leaving 11 bases between. CDR3 coding DNA: TGTGCCAGCAGCCCCACAGGTGGCTATGGCTACACCTTC. Residues: CASSPTGGYGYTF.

The V gene is TRBV6-5, the J gene TRBJ1-2; D uncertain. The germline V gene has CDR1 MNHEY and CDR2 SVGAGI. Trimming pared 5 bases from V and 4 bases from J, leaving 14 bases between. The CDR3 length is 14 residues. The CDR3 region is CASSPPDGIYGYTF. DNA for the CDR3: TGTGCCAGCAGTCCCCCGGACGGAATCTATGGCTACACCTTC.

A few counts support this clonotype. One end of the junction fails to match germline, which may point to a read error. The J gene is TRBJ1-4, the V gene TRBV4-2; 7 nucleotides align to TRBD1. The CDR3 extends over 11 amino acids. In germline, CDR1 is LGHNA, CDR2 YNFKEQ. DNA of the CDR3: TGTGCCAGCAGCCAAGATAATGACAGGGCCTTT. It is translated as CASSQDNDRAF.

The table lists this clonotype with a few counts. The V gene is TRBV2, the J gene TRBJ2-7, with D possibly TRBD2 on 6 matching bases. The V end was cut by 6 bases, the J end by 6 bases, with 12 bases between. The germline CDR1 and CDR2 sequences are SNHLY and FYNNEI. The CDR3 loop spans 12 amino acids. The CDR3 region is CASSGTPAEQYF. The CDR3 DNA follows: TGTGCCAGCAGCGGGACTCCCGCCGAGCAGTACTTC.

This clonotype occurred once. One end of the junction varies from germline; a read error may be responsible. The chain links TRBV7-2 to TRBJ1-2, with D unclear. The CDR3 totals 14 residues. CDR1 is SGHTA and CDR2 is FQGNSA in the germline V gene. CDR3 region: CASSHFQSNSGYTF. The CDR3 DNA is TGTGCCAGCAGCCACTTCCAGTCTAACTCTGGCTACACCTTC.

The rearrangement uses TRBV6-4 and TRBJ1-1; weak D call: TRBD1 (6 bases). There are 14 residues in the CDR3. V lost 0 bases and J 2 bases, leaving 7 bases between the germline ends. Germline V gene lookup returns CDR1 MRHNA and CDR2 SNTAGT. The CDR3 loop is CASSDSGTNTEAFF. The CDR3 region has the DNA TGTGCCAGCAGTGACTCCGGGACAAACACTGAAGCTTTCTTT.